Below, 4 T cell receptor beta chains from the same sample are listed, as sequenced in a study of PD-1 blockade in mismatch repair-deficient tumors (dated by TCRdb to about 2017). Libraries were prepared through the immunoSEQ multiplex PCR assay. TCRdb mirrors the immuneACCESS table, restricted to in-frame sequences. Some clones are absent from its copies; in checked studies, under half trace to an unresolved V gene, and the reason for the others is unknown. Counted in this sample were about 34,000 clones; 65% to 85% of them appeared once. The ten top clones hold around 3.4% of the sample. The sequencing used PBMCs, collected less than 7 weeks after starting pembrolizumab. These TCRs come from an adult with mismatch repair-deficient cancer.

V gene TRBV6-5 combines with J gene TRBJ1-3; no firm D call. Per the germline V gene, CDR1 is MNHEY and CDR2 is SVGAGI. The CDR3 has 14 amino acids. V lost 6 bases and J lost 0, with 9 bases in between. The CDR3 loop is CASSPGFSGNTIYF. The CDR3 DNA reads as TGTGCCAGCAGCCCAGGATTCTCTGGAAACACCATATATTTT.

This chain links TRBV19 with TRBJ1-1, with D possibly matching TRBD1 (6 bases). The V end was cut by 3 bases, the J end by 7 bases, with 21 bases between. This CDR3 contains 16 residues. Looked up from germline, CDR1 is LNHDA and CDR2 is SQIVND (reference sequence). The CDR3 loop reads CASSISLIQGLGEAFF. In DNA form, the CDR3 reads TGTGCCAGTAGTATCTCGTTAATACAGGGACTAGGTGAAGCTTTCTTT.

The J gene is TRBJ1-1, the V gene TRBV4-1; 7 positions match TRBD1. Looked up from germline, CDR1 is MGHRA and CDR2 is YSYEKL. The CDR3 sequence is 16 residues long. Trimming at V came to 2 bases and at J to 1 base, leaving 7 bases not matched to a gene. CDR3 protein: CASSQKIGGPNTEAFF. CDR3 nucleotides: TGCGCCAGCAGCCAAAAGATAGGGGGCCCGAACACTGAAGCTTTCTTT.

The chain has TRBV21-1 and TRBJ2-1; TRBD2, the D gene given by the table, was not confirmed from the DNA. TRBV21-1 counts as a pseudogene. This CDR3 has 13 amino acids. CDR3 loop: CASSKEPRNEQFF. CDR3 coding DNA: TGTGCCAGCAGCAAAGAACCTAGAAATGAGCAGTTCTTC.